This paragraph covers one TCR beta chain sequence. Its specificity is unknown. This entry comes from a study of cytomegalovirus exposure and HLA in healthy donors. The CDR3 loop spans 15 amino acids. Per the germline V gene, CDR1 is SGHTA and CDR2 is FQGTGA. V gave up 5 bases and J gave up 1 base, with 13 bases separating them. The assay was immunoSEQ multiplex PCR, and TCRdb's table has in-frame clones only and misses some. The data hold about 120,000 clones, with about 85% observed a single time. General study results and limits: It was found in a later analysis that first-cohort TCR clusters tended to co-occur in the 120 validation repertoires. The study flagged about 160 TCR beta chains as cytomegalovirus-associated.

This TCR was recovered from a woman aged 25 to 45 in good health and CMV-seronegative. The specimen was PBMCs. The chain uses TRBV7-3 and TRBJ2-3; TRBD2 is a possible D gene (6 bases). This chain's CDR3 is CASSSPGGGTDTQYF. For the CDR3, the DNA is TGTGCCAGCAGCAGCCCCGGGGGTGGCACAGATACGCAGTATTTT. Drawing the rest from reference TRBV7-3 and TRBJ2-3, the complete variable domain is GAGVSQTPSNKVTEKGKYVELRCDPISGHTALYWYRQSLGQGPEFLIYFQGTGAADDSGLPNDRFFAVRPEGSVSTLKIQRTERGDSAVYLCASSSPGGGTDTQYFGPGTRLTVL.